A selection of T cell receptor beta chains follows, all from one sample in a study of T cell responses to AZD1222 COVID-19 vaccine. Produced via immunoSEQ multiplex PCR; TCRdb's table is partial and in-frame only. The sample yields under 200,000 clones, around nine tenths seen once. The material sequenced was peripheral blood, taken 28 days after the second dose of the MenACWY control vaccine. Receptors originate from an adult who received the MenACWY meningococcal vaccine as a control. The CDR3 runs from the conserved cysteine through the conserved F or W. D genes are given only for firm matches.

CDR3: CASSQDLFSTPKTF; J: TRBJ1-2; V: TRBV3-1/TRBV3-2; D: NA
CDR3: CASSSDWEESSYEQYF; J: TRBJ2-7; V: TRBV9; D: NA
CDR3: CASSLGVRGAEEQYF; J: TRBJ2-7; V: TRBV11-2; D: NA
CDR3: CASRPRLAGVNNEQFF; J: TRBJ2-1; V: TRBV6-2/TRBV6-3; D: TRBD2
CDR3: CASSSYKGDTEAFF; J: TRBJ1-1; V: TRBV28; D: NA
CDR3: CASSLGGQETQYF; J: TRBJ2-5; V: TRBV11-2; D: NA
CDR3: CASSRPGTGGEKLFF; J: TRBJ1-4; V: TRBV7-9; D: TRBD1
CDR3: CASSLGLAEETQYF; J: TRBJ2-5; V: TRBV11-3; D: TRBD2
CDR3: CASSQGGYNEQFF; J: TRBJ2-1; V: TRBV3-1/TRBV3-2; D: NA
CDR3: CASSPERTYNEQFF; J: TRBJ2-1; V: TRBV18; D: NA
CDR3: CSVLFLTSGRPYNEQFF; J: TRBJ2-1; V: TRBV29-1; D: TRBD2
CDR3: CASSQDLETQYF; J: TRBJ2-5; V: TRBV4-2; D: NA
CDR3: CASSPDRGSNQPQHF; J: TRBJ1-5; V: TRBV7-9; D: TRBD1
CDR3: CASSLADRGKGKLFF; J: TRBJ1-4; V: TRBV7-2; D: TRBD1
CDR3: CASSIEGGTGVFGYTF; J: TRBJ1-2; V: TRBV19; D: TRBD1